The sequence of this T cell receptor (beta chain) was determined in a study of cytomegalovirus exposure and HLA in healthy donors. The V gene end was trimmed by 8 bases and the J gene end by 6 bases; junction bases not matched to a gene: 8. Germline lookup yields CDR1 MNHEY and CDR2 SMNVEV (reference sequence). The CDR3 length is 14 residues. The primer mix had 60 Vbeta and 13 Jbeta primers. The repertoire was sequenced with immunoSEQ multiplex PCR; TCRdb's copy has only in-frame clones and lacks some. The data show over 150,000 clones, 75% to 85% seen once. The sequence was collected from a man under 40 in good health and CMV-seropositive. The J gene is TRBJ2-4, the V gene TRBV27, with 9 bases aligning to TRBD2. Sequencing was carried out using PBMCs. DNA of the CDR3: TGTGCCAGCCGGATGGCGGGGGGGGTAAACATTCAGTACTTC. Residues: CASRMAGGVNIQYF.